This T cell receptor beta chain comes out of a study of blood T cell repertoires in COVID-19 (dated by TCRdb to 2019 to 2021). With respect to the entire study: Samples from collaborators originated in the United States, Italy and Spain and spanned both the acute and convalescent phases of COVID-19. The material from the prospective study consisted of cDNA or gDNA derived from T cells, B-cell-depleted T cells, or PBMCs. Subjects who had been exposed to COVID-19, were actively infected with it, or had recovered from it provided the deeply sampled blood TCRbeta repertoires that made up the dataset. The repertoires were released in a freely available public database intended as a resource for research on the immune response to SARS-CoV-2. Samples were obtained from the ongoing ImmuneRACE study (first 160 participants) and from over 1,000 subjects provided by 6 global collaborators. A de-identified subject ID, COVID-19 status, age in years and sex were almost always included in the sample metadata. Where HLA class I and class II types were available, the types were taken from metadata supplied by the sample provider, not from assay-based typing. On the study overall, not on this receptor specifically: The amount of clinical and demographic metadata varied by source and participant and was provided uncurated.

TCRbeta CDR3 regions were amplified from genomic DNA using the immunoSEQ Assay, a bias-controlled multiplex PCR. The authors' pipeline ran thus. Nucleated cell counts per sample were estimated from amplification of reference gene primers within the assay. To quantify the absolute abundance of each unique TCRbeta CDR3 rearrangement, sequence reads were collapsed and filtered. For each sample, productive Simpson clonality was calculated by taking the square root of Simpson's diversity index across productive rearrangements. TCRdb took over this immuneACCESS table, retaining in-frame rearrangements with V and J assigned. Such tables are incomplete; in checked studies, under half of the missing clones stem from an unresolved V gene, and the remainder is unexplained. V and J calls and clone size are given by that table; D and trimming were obtained from the DNA. The table for this sample lists about 270,000 clones; under 90% of them were counted only once. The ten top clones hold roughly 3.1% of the sample.

Notes on this clone: There is no known antigen for this receptor. The sample holds no much larger clone one base away, and base qualities are not on file.

Based on the germline V gene, the CDR1 and CDR2 sequences are SNHLY and FYNNEI. Trimming takes 4 bases from V and 9 bases from J, and the germline ends sit 16 bases apart. Counted from cysteine to phenylalanine, this CDR3 has 14 amino acids. The DNA shown is the 42-base CDR3, in frame from base 1. Collaborating institutions collected whole blood in K2EDTA tubes following their own protocols. For TCRbeta analysis, collaborators shipped samples in one of three forms: frozen whole blood, isolated PBMCs, or DNA extracted from either of those sample types. This TCR was sampled from a woman under 30 with acute or convalescent COVID-19. The sequence joins TRBV2 to TRBJ2-1; a weak D assignment points to TRBD1 (6 bases agree). Sequenced input: peripheral blood. The base sequence is TGTGCCAGCAGTGTAACAGGGAGTCAGAGTGAGCAGTTCTTC. It translates as CASSVTGSQSEQFF. The entire variable domain, with the stretches around the CDR3 drawn from the reference TRBV2 and TRBJ2-1 proteins, is EPEVTQTPSHQVTQMGQEVILRCVPISNHLYFYWYRQILGQKVEFLVSFYNNEISEKSEIFDDQFSVERPDGSNFTLKIRSTKLEDSAMYFCASSVTGSQSEQFFGPGTRLTVL.